Listed below are T cell receptor beta chains from one sample, sequenced in a study of blood T cell repertoires in COVID-19. Produced via immunoSEQ multiplex PCR; TCRdb's table is partial and in-frame only. The repertoire holds about 400,000 clones, approximately 89% seen once, with 1.7% in the top ten. The sequenced sample consisted of PBMCs or T cells enriched from blood (not recorded which). Receptors were obtained from a woman aged 25-40 years who had recovered from COVID-19. CDR3s include the opening cysteine and the closing phenylalanine or tryptophan. The D gene is left open where the match is weak. A row's size may be missing; if present it is once, few, many or a size class.

NA	TRBD1	TRBV27	CASSYGTGIVAFF
NA	TRBD2	TRBV18	CASSPRASGGAADTQYF
NA	TRBD1	TRBV27	CASSLGGTGNSPLHF
few	NA	TRBV19	CASSIPGLAGYGYTF
NA	NA	TRBV29-1	CSVVVWGSNEKLFF
NA	NA	TRBV15	CATSRDRQVTETQYF
NA	NA	TRBV19	CASSDDRTALDEAFF
NA	TRBD2	TRBV15	CATSRDPAGGYNEQFF
NA	NA	TRBV19	CASSIGGGGYTF
NA	TRBD1	TRBV19	CASSVTGVGIQYF
NA	NA	TRBV6-5	CASSYSGWGPYGYTF
NA	NA	TRBV11-3	CASSWGGITDTQYF
NA	TRBD1	TRBV2	CASSEGAGGHGYTF
NA	NA	TRBV6-2/TRBV6-3	CASSLLRDYGYTF
few	NA	TRBV12-3/TRBV12-4	CASTTGSMEQYF
NA	NA	TRBV12-3/TRBV12-4	CASSELYDSPLHF
NA	TRBD2	TRBV13	CASSLEYGRRNEQFF
NA	TRBD1	TRBV5-1	CASSLAMGQVTYEQYF
NA	NA	TRBV12-3/TRBV12-4	CASSLFSSTEAFF
once	NA	TRBV3-1/TRBV3-2	CASSQVKLQGRSRYEQYF
NA	NA	TRBV7-3	CASSFEGGQQFF
once	NA	TRBV6-6	CASSYSAGRVNTEAFF
once	TRBD1	TRBV28	CASSPLTGKGGELFF
NA	NA	TRBV28	CASSTGSRYGYTF
NA	TRBD1	TRBV30	CAWSVWGQGAKPPLHF
NA	TRBD1	TRBV30	CAWRGQIFNEQFF
NA	NA	TRBV3-1/TRBV3-2	CASSRLGGGNSPLHF
NA	NA	TRBV3-1/TRBV3-2	CASSQVPQWGLGKSEQYF
NA	NA	TRBV3-1/TRBV3-2	CASSQDRGIVQYF
once	NA	TRBV2	CASSGTYYEQFF
NA	TRBD1	TRBV9	CASSLKDRGYYGYTF
NA	NA	TRBV6-5	CASSSAGLPKETQYF
NA	TRBD2	TRBV7-3	CASSSAGGLSGANVLTF
NA	NA	TRBV27	CATRDSPSSYEQYF
NA	NA	TRBV7-9	CASSFGTGSAF
NA	NA	TRBV15	CATSRDQGLPPAQQPQHF
NA	NA	TRBV9	CASSVGRVDYGYTF
NA	NA	TRBV2	CASSGTADSNQPQHF
NA	NA	TRBV5-1	CASSLLRWDTGELFF
NA	TRBD1	TRBV6-1	CASSEGTGLGYEQYF
NA	TRBD2	TRBV5-4	CASSLLATSGGETDTQYF
NA	NA	TRBV7-9	CASSLDRANEQFF
NA	TRBD2	TRBV18	CASSPIERGTGELFF
NA	TRBD1	TRBV5-1	CASSFSRDRGNTGELFF
NA	NA	TRBV20-1	CSASDTTSYEQYF
NA	NA	TRBV24-1	CATDSGTLNQPQHF